This entry lists 8 T cell receptor beta chains sequenced from one sample in a study of blood T cell repertoires in COVID-19 (dated by TCRdb to the early 2020s). The library was built by means of the immunoSEQ multiplex PCR assay. TCRdb re-hosts the immuneACCESS table, in-frame sequences only. Its copies lack some clones; in the studies checked, an unresolved V gene accounts for under half of them, and the cause for the rest is not known. For this sample there are about 180,000 clones; about four fifths appear just once. The ten largest clones represent roughly 6.8% of the sample. The specimen was peripheral blood. The receptors were gathered from a human donor in a cohort sampled during active COVID-19.

The genes are TRBV29-1 and TRBJ1-2, with D maybe TRBD1 (6 bases). V lost 4 bases, J lost 0 bases, and 15 bases lay in between. CDR1 is SQVTM, CDR2 ANQGSEA, per germline. CDR3 length: 15 amino acids. DNA of the CDR3: TGCAGCGTTGCCACGACAGGCAGAGCTAACTATGGCTACACCTTC. Amino acid sequence: CSVATTGRANYGYTF.

This rearrangement joins TRBV2 to TRBJ1-5; possible D gene TRBD1, 5 bases. The CDR3 spans 12 residues. The germline CDR1 and CDR2 sequences are SNHLY and FYNNEI. Trimming pared 10 bases from V and 6 bases from J, leaving 13 bases between. The CDR3, as DNA: TGTGCCATTCAAGGGGTAGGTCAGCCCCAGCATTTT. It translates to CAIQGVGQPQHF.

The chain has TRBV12-3 or TRBV12-4 and TRBJ1-5; D remains ambiguous. The CDR3 has 12 residues. V gave up 4 bases and J gave up 7 bases, with 8 bases separating them. The CDR3 loop reads CASSSYKQPQHF. The CDR3 region has the DNA TGTGCCAGCAGTTCGTACAAACAGCCCCAGCATTTT.

The chain combines TRBV5-5 with TRBJ2-3; 7 bases are shared with TRBD1. The CDR3 spans 15 residues. J gave up 0 bases and V 3 bases, and 4 bases lay outside the gene matches. Germline CDR1 reads SGHKS; CDR2 reads YYEKEE (reference sequence). The CDR3 sequence: CASSYPGQSTDTQYF. In nucleotides, the CDR3 is TGTGCCAGCAGCTATCCGGGACAGAGCACAGATACGCAGTATTTT.

The chain joins TRBV11-2 to TRBJ2-7; 8 bases agree with TRBD1. The V gene's germline CDR1 is SGHAT and CDR2 FQNNGV. The CDR3 has 13 residues. V lost 6 bases and J lost 3; bases outside the gene matches: 4. This CDR3 reads CASSSDRGYEQYF. CDR3 DNA: TGTGCCAGCAGTTCCGACAGGGGCTACGAGCAGTACTTC. Full variable domain (missing parts from reference TRBV11-2 and TRBJ2-7): EAGVAQSPRYKIIEKRQSVAFWCNPISGHATLYWYQQILGQGPKLLIQFQNNGVVDDSQLPKDRFSAERLKGVDSTLKIQPAKLEDSAVYLCASSSDRGYEQYFGPGTRLTVT.

The chain carries TRBV3-1 (or the pseudogene TRBV3-2) and TRBJ2-2; D is perhaps TRBD2 (6 bases). The germline V gene encodes CDR1 LGHDT and CDR2 YNNKEL (reference sequence). This CDR3 comprises 15 residues. The ends were cut back, 5 bases at V and 4 bases at J, with 14 bases in the middle. The CDR3, as DNA: TGTGCCAGCAGCTACACGGGGGACCTCACCGGGGAGCTGTTTTTT. Protein: CASSYTGDLTGELFF.

The V and J genes are TRBV7-2 and TRBJ1-1; D remains unclear. V was clipped by 1 base and J by 3 bases, with 18 bases between them. CDR1 SGHTA and CDR2 FQGNSA come from the germline V gene. The CDR3 loop spans 17 amino acids. Here the CDR3 DNA reads TGTGCCAGCAGCTTAGTAGTGGCGGTCCCCGGGGACACTGAAGCTTTCTTT. Protein: CASSLVVAVPGDTEAFF.

The V call is TRBV10-3, the J call TRBJ1-3; 7 positions agree with TRBD1. The germline V gene has CDR1 ENHRY and CDR2 SYGVKD. This CDR3 comprises 15 residues. With V trimmed by 5 bases and J by 0 bases, 4 bases remained unmatched. The CDR3 loop reads CAISRDRASGNTIYF. As DNA, the CDR3 is TGTGCCATCAGTCGAGACAGGGCCTCTGGAAACACCATATATTTT.